Following are 25 T cell receptor beta chains from one sample sequenced in a study of early T cells in non-severe SARS-CoV-2 infection. A single record per CDR3 protein comes from TCRdb applying MiXCR to the 5' RACE reads. The sample includes about 29,000 distinct CDR3 sequences, less than 6.5% of them seen just once. The sequenced material came from whole blood. The origin of the receptors is an adult who was a healthcare worker with PCR-confirmed SARS-CoV-2 infection or an uninfected control (not recorded which).

In its sample, this clonotype was seen a few times. This chain connects TRBV6-2 or TRBV6-3 to TRBJ1-1; the D is unclear. The V gene lost 0 bases and the J gene lost 3 bases, with 17 bases spanning the gap. The germline V gene encodes CDR1 MNHEY and CDR2 SVGEGT. The CDR3 sequence is 17 residues long. The CDR3 DNA follows: TGTGCCAGCAGTTACTCACCCTACGGGAGGCTTGACACTGAAGCTTTCTTT. The encoded protein is CASSYSPYGRLDTEAFF.

In its sample, this clonotype was seen many times. The chain joins TRBV27 to TRBJ2-2, with 9 positions matching TRBD2. Germline V gives CDR1 MNHEY, CDR2 SMNVEV (reference sequence). The CDR3 spans 15 residues. J lost 5 bases, V lost 2 bases, and 3 bases had no gene match. The DNA of the CDR3 is TGTGCCAGCAGTTTAGCGGGAGGGCTGACCGGGGAGCTGTTTTTT. This codes for CASSLAGGLTGELFF.

This clonotype has a handful of counts. This chain's CDR3 is CATDGTGEKLFF. CDR3 coding DNA: TGTGCCACTGACGGGACAGGGGAAAAACTGTTTTTT. This chain links TRBV28 with TRBJ1-4; 9 positions agree with TRBD1. CDR3 length equals 12 residues. Looked up from germline, CDR1 is MDHEN and CDR2 is SYDVKM. V gave up 10 bases and J gave up 8 bases; unmatched junction bases: 5.

This clonotype was recorded a few times. This chain uses TRBV6-2 or TRBV6-3 with TRBJ2-1; the match to TRBD2 covers 13 bases. This CDR3 spans 15 amino acids. Germline CDR1 is MNHEY and CDR2 is SVGEGT. The V segment lost 3 bases and the J segment 6 bases; nucleotides outside the gene matches: 2. The DNA of the CDR3 is TGTGCCAGCAGTTATTGGACTAGCGGGGGCAATGAGCAGTTCTTC. Translating it yields CASSYWTSGGNEQFF.

This clonotype was seen repeatedly, ten times or more. The CDR3 loop is CASSPGPTDTQYF. CDR3 bases: TGTGCCAGCAGCCCTGGTCCTACAGATACGCAGTATTTT. The rearrangement uses TRBV7-2 and TRBJ2-3; D call uncertain. V was cut by 5 bases and J by 3 bases, with 9 bases left in between. CDR1 is SGHTA and CDR2 is FQGNSA in the germline V gene. The CDR3 is 13 amino acids.

Many counts were recorded for this clonotype. V and J are TRBV5-1 and TRBJ2-7; D perhaps matches TRBD2 (6 bases). The CDR3 sequence is 14 residues long. V dropped 0 bases and J dropped 3 bases, with 10 bases sitting between them. Germline-derived CDR1 and CDR2 are SGHRS and YFSETQ. CDR3: CASSLEAGGYEQYF. CDR3 nucleotides: TGCGCCAGCAGCTTGGAAGCGGGTGGCTACGAGCAGTACTTC.

This clonotype has a count of ten or more. CDR3 nucleotides: TGTGCCAGCCTGGGGGGGCGTAGGAACTATGGCTACACCTTC. Translating gives CASLGGRRNYGYTF. The chain couples TRBV6-1 to TRBJ1-2; weak D call: TRBD1 (6 bases). V was clipped by 8 bases and J by 2 bases, with 15 bases between them. Germline loops: CDR1 MNHNS, CDR2 SASEGT. CDR3 length: 14 amino acids.

This clonotype has at least ten counts. CDR3 loop: CASSQLAPSGTRHEQFF. The CDR3 nucleotides read TGCGCCAGCAGCCAATTGGCCCCTAGCGGGACTAGACATGAGCAGTTCTTC. The chain carries TRBV4-1 and TRBJ2-1, with TRBD2 matching 9 bases. Germline loops: CDR1 MGHRA, CDR2 YSYEKL. The CDR3 spans 17 residues. Trimming took 2 bases from V and 8 from J; bases not matched to a gene: 13.

This clonotype has more than one count but fewer than ten. The genes are TRBV4-1 and TRBJ2-4; D unresolved. The V gene lost 0 bases and the J gene lost 9 bases, with 12 bases spanning the gap. There are 14 residues in the CDR3. Germline lookup yields CDR1 MGHRA and CDR2 YSYEKL. CDR3 DNA: TGCGCCAGCAGCCAAGATCCGGATTTTGGCATTCAGTACTTC. Translating it yields CASSQDPDFGIQYF.

This clonotype was counted only a few times. The gene calls are TRBV24-1 and TRBJ2-7, with D possibly being TRBD1 (5 bases). With 5 bases removed from V and 0 bases from J, the gap between germline ends came to 13 bases. The CDR3 extends over 15 amino acids. Germline values: CDR1 KGHDR, CDR2 SFDVKD. The DNA for the CDR3 is TGTGCCACCAGTGGTACAGGAGCGAGCTCCTACGAGCAGTACTTC. Translating it yields CATSGTGASSYEQYF.

This clonotype occurred many times. The V call is TRBV27, the J call TRBJ2-3, with 8 positions matching TRBD2. CDR3 length equals 15 residues. Germline-derived CDR1 and CDR2 are MNHEY and SMNVEV (reference sequence). Trimming took 5 bases from V and 3 from J; bases not matched to a gene: 7. The CDR3 DNA follows: TGTGCCAGCAGTCCTGAGCGGGAGTATACAGATACGCAGTATTTT. The encoded protein is CASSPEREYTDTQYF.

Many counts were recorded for this clonotype. V and J are TRBV30 and TRBJ2-7; 10 bases fit TRBD1. The CDR3 runs to 14 residues. V was clipped by 0 bases and J by 3 bases; unmatched bases: 2. CDR1 is GTSNPN and CDR2 is SVGIG in the germline V gene (reference sequence). This CDR3 is CAWSVGTGVYEQYF. CDR3 nucleotide sequence: TGTGCCTGGAGTGTTGGGACAGGGGTCTACGAGCAGTACTTC.

This clonotype has ten or more counts. The rearrangement uses TRBV3-1 and TRBJ2-3; D not certain. CDR1 is LGHDT, CDR2 YNNKEL, per germline (reference sequence). This CDR3 has 16 amino acids. The V end lost 0 bases, the J end lost 4 bases, and 14 bases lay between the germline ends. CDR3 DNA sequence: TGTGCCAGCAGCCAAGATAAACGAGGTTTCGCAGATACGCAGTATTTT. It encodes CASSQDKRGFADTQYF.

This clonotype was seen many times. The rearrangement joins TRBV6-5 to TRBJ2-5; weak D call: TRBD2 (5 bases). This CDR3 region has 12 residues. CDR1 and CDR2 (germline): MNHEY, SVGAGI. The V and J ends lost 4 bases and 5 bases respectively, with 8 bases between them. The DNA for the CDR3 is TGTGCCAGCAGTTCACTAGGGGAGACCCAGTACTTC. Its translation: CASSSLGETQYF.

The genes are TRBV2 and TRBJ2-1; D is uncertain. Per the germline V gene, CDR1 is SNHLY and CDR2 is FYNNEI. Trimming removed 6 bases from V and 6 bases from J, with 12 bases in between. The CDR3 is 13 residues long. The CDR3, as DNA: TGTGCCAGCAGCCCTGGACCGCTCAATGAGCAGTTCTTC. Translation: CASSPGPLNEQFF.

With respect to this clonotype: This may arise from a read error, as a much more abundant clone is one base away. The rearrangement uses TRBV7-2 and TRBJ1-5; D is undetermined. The CDR3 spans 14 residues. Per the germline V gene, CDR1 is SGHTA and CDR2 is FQGNSA. The V and J ends lost 6 bases and 7 bases respectively, with 16 bases between them. Written as DNA, the CDR3 is TGTGCCAGCAGTCAAATGGGGATAGGGCAGCCCCAGCATTTT. This encodes CASSQMGIGQPQHF. Looking up the rest from reference TRBV7-2 and TRBJ1-5 gives the full variable domain: GAGVSQSPSNKVTEKGKDVELRCDPISGHTALYWYRQSLGQGLEFLIYFQGNSAPDKSGLPSDRFSAERTGGSVSTLTIQRTQQEDSAVYLCASSQMGIGQPQHFGDGTRLSIL.

The chain has TRBV28 and TRBJ2-7, with 11 bases that match TRBD1. The length of the CDR3 is 15 residues. J lost 3 bases, V lost 6 bases, and 7 bases had no gene match. Germline CDR1 MDHEN, CDR2 SYDVKM. The CDR3 DNA reads TGTGCCAGCAGCCGAAGGGGGACAGGGGGCTACGAGCAGTACTTC. Its translation is CASSRRGTGGYEQYF.

The chain uses TRBV21-1 and TRBJ2-5. TRBV21-1 is deemed a pseudogene. This CDR3 is 14 amino acids long. The CDR3 DNA follows: TGTGCCAGCAGCGATCAGACTTACTCGGGGACCCAGTACTTC. The encoded protein is CASSDQTYSGTQYF.

This clonotype came up a few times. This chain joins TRBV7-6 and TRBJ2-7; the D gene could be TRBD1 or TRBD2 (6 bases each). Between the trimmed V and J ends, which lost 0 bases and 3 bases, there was a span of 12 bases. Germline lookup yields CDR1 SGHVS and CDR2 FNYEAQ. This CDR3 comprises 15 residues. The CDR3, as DNA: TGTGCCAGCAGCTTAGCCCAAGGAGGGGGCTACGAGCAGTACTTC. Residues: CASSLAQGGGYEQYF.

In this sample, this clonotype turned up many times. The chain links TRBV11-2 to TRBJ2-3; TRBD2 is a possible D gene (5 bases). Trimming left V 4 bases short and J 6 bases short, with 8 bases between. The length of the CDR3 is 12 residues. Germline V gives CDR1 SGHAT, CDR2 FQNNGV. CDR3 in amino acids: CASSSTRDTQYF. The CDR3 coding sequence is TGTGCCAGCAGCTCCACTAGGGATACGCAGTATTTT.

This clonotype was recorded many times. This rearrangement joins TRBV5-1 to TRBJ2-7; a weak D match, TRBD1 (6 bases). The germline V gene has CDR1 SGHRS and CDR2 YFSETQ. The CDR3 is made up of 14 amino acids. Trimming left V 0 bases short and J 5 bases short, with 12 bases between. CDR3 loop: CASSLVAGGDEQYF. The CDR3 DNA follows: TGCGCCAGCAGCTTGGTGGCTGGGGGCGACGAGCAGTACTTC.

The chain employs TRBV9 and TRBJ2-2, with D tentatively TRBD2 (5 bases). The CDR3 loop spans 16 amino acids. V dropped 4 bases and J dropped 4 bases, with 17 bases sitting between them. Germline V gene sequence: CDR1 SGDLS, CDR2 YYNGEE. CDR3: CASSTPEGLSTGELFF. The CDR3 nucleotides are TGTGCCAGCAGCACCCCCGAGGGTCTTAGCACCGGGGAGCTGTTTTTT.

This clonotype appeared many times. The chain joins TRBV5-1 to TRBJ2-3; D not resolved. V was clipped by 4 bases and J by 1 base, with 7 bases between them. The CDR3 has 13 residues. Germline-derived CDR1 and CDR2 are SGHRS and YFSETQ. The CDR3 loop is CASSRRGTDTQYF. CDR3 bases: TGCGCCAGCAGCCGAAGGGGCACAGATACGCAGTATTTT.

Concerning this clonotype: A read error may be the cause here, since a much bigger clone is one base away. This rearrangement joins TRBV27 to TRBJ2-7; unclear D gene. CDR1 MNHEY and CDR2 SMNVEV come from the germline V gene (reference sequence). The CDR3 covers 13 residues. The DNA of the CDR3 is TGTGTCAGCAGCCGGAGCCCCGGATCCGAGCAGTACTTC. This translates into CVSSRSPGSEQYF.

This clonotype was observed a few times. V usage is TRBV11-2 and J usage is TRBJ2-1; 14 nucleotides line up with TRBD2. This CDR3 contains 16 residues. V shed 5 bases and J 6 bases; nucleotides not matched to a gene: 6. Germline V gene lookup returns CDR1 SGHAT and CDR2 FQNNGV. In DNA form, the CDR3 reads TGTGCCAGCAGCCTTGGGACTAGCGGGAGATTCAATGAGCAGTTCTTC. It codes for CASSLGTSGRFNEQFF.